These T cell receptor beta chains were read from a single sample in a study of PD-1 blockade in classical Hodgkin lymphoma. Only in-frame clones appear in the TCRdb table, and some are missing; sequencing was by immunoSEQ multiplex PCR. Of tens of thousands of clones in the sample, roughly 91% were seen once. Sequencing was performed on peripheral blood mononuclear cells (PBMCs), taken before the second cycle of nivolumab. These receptors were obtained from a human donor with classical Hodgkin lymphoma. Each CDR3 is given with its conserved first and last residue. The D gene is left open where the match is weak. Where a row states a size, it is once, few, many or the class of an expanded clone; other rows omit it.

d_call,v_call,clone_size,j_call,cdr3_nt,cdr3_aa
-,TRBV30,-,TRBJ2-5,TGTGCCTGGTGTGGGGGGGGCTTCCAAGAGACCCAGTACTTC,CAWCGGGFQETQYF
TRBD1,TRBV5-1,once,TRBJ1-4,TGCGCCAGCAGCTTCGGGACAGGGCCTGAAAAACTGTTTTTT,CASSFGTGPEKLFF
-,TRBV6-5,few,TRBJ1-1,TGTGCCAGCAGCCCCCAAGGCGTACCCAGTCCTGAAGCTTTCTTT,CASSPQGVPSPEAFF
TRBD1,TRBV6-6,-,TRBJ2-7,TGTGCCAGCAGCCTAGGGGGCGACGAGCAGTACTTC,CASSLGGDEQYF
TRBD2,TRBV18,few,TRBJ2-1,TGTGCCAGCTCACCACGGGCTAGCGGGGGCTGGGATGAGCAGTTCTTC,CASSPRASGGWDEQFF
TRBD2,TRBV2,-,TRBJ2-1,TGTGCCAGCAGTAAACTAGCGGGGGGTTCTTCCTTGTACAATGAGCAGTTCTTC,CASSKLAGGSSLYNEQFF
-,TRBV12-5,-,TRBJ2-2,TGTGCTAGTGGTTTCGTGGTGCAGGGAATGGCCGGGGAGCTGTTTTTT,CASGFVVQGMAGELFF
-,TRBV6-4,-,TRBJ2-3,TGTGCCAGCCGACGGGACTCGTTCACAGATACGCAGTATTTT,CASRRDSFTDTQYF
-,TRBV6-4,-,TRBJ2-7,TGTGCCAGCAGTCGGCCGGGGCACGAGCAGTACTTC,CASSRPGHEQYF
-,TRBV5-1,-,TRBJ1-1,TGCGCCAGCAGCTTGGGAGCGGGGTTCACTGAAGCTTTCTTT,CASSLGAGFTEAFF
TRBD2,TRBV4-1,-,TRBJ2-7,TGCGCCAGCAGCCAAGATGCGGGGGGCCTCGGCGAGCAGTACTTC,CASSQDAGGLGEQYF
TRBD2,TRBV11-2,-,TRBJ2-3,TGTGCCAGCAGCTTAGATCCGGGACTAGCGGGGGGCGGGTATTTT,CASSLDPGLAGGGYF
-,TRBV7-9,-,TRBJ1-6,TGTGCCAGCAGCTTATCGGCGGAGCATTCACCCCTCCACTTT,CASSLSAEHSPLHF
TRBD1,TRBV7-9,-,TRBJ2-7,TGTGCCAGCAGCTGGACAGGGTACGAGCAGTACTTC,CASSWTGYEQYF
-,TRBV6-6,-,TRBJ1-4,TGTGCCAGCAGTTACCCACTAGACCCCGAAAAACTGTTTTTT,CASSYPLDPEKLFF
-,TRBV27,-,TRBJ1-1,TGTGCCAGCAGTTTTCAGGGCCGGGCCACTGAAGCTTTCTTT,CASSFQGRATEAFF
TRBD1,TRBV5-1,once,TRBJ1-1,TGCGCCAGCAGCCTTGGGACAGGGGTGAACACTGAAGCTTTCTTT,CASSLGTGVNTEAFF
TRBD1,TRBV6-6,-,TRBJ1-2,TGTGCCAGCAGAAAACCGGGACAGGGGGCTAGCGGCTACACCTTC,CASRKPGQGASGYTF
TRBD1,TRBV6-1,once,TRBJ1-5,TGTGCCAGCAACCTGGGACAGCCCAATCAGCCCCAGCATTTT,CASNLGQPNQPQHF
-,TRBV4-2,few,TRBJ2-7,TGTGCCAGCAGCCAGGAGGGATGGGGGTCCTACGAGCAGTACTTC,CASSQEGWGSYEQYF
-,TRBV10-3,-,TRBJ1-6,TGTGCCATCAGTGAGTCTTTGATAGATTCACCCCTCCACTTT,CAISESLIDSPLHF
-,TRBV6-5,-,TRBJ2-3,TGTGCCAGCAGTTCCCCGGGAGGCACAGATACGCAGTATTTT,CASSSPGGTDTQYF
TRBD1,TRBV6-5,-,TRBJ2-5,TGTGCCAGCAGTTACTATCAATCAGGGGGTCAAGAGACCCAGTACTTC,CASSYYQSGGQETQYF
TRBD1,TRBV5-1,-,TRBJ2-1,TGCGCCAGCAGCATGGGACAGGGAGGATATGAGCAGTTCTTC,CASSMGQGGYEQFF
-,TRBV4-1,once,TRBJ2-7,TGCGCCAGCAGCCAAGTTCGAGACTCTTCCCGCTACGAGCAGTACTTC,CASSQVRDSSRYEQYF
-,TRBV4-1,-,TRBJ1-2,TGCGCCAGCAGCTTTGCTCGGGACGGTAACTATGGCTACACCTTC,CASSFARDGNYGYTF
-,TRBV7-8,once,TRBJ1-2,TGTGCCAGCAGCCCATCCTCGGCAGCCGACTATGGCTACACCTTC,CASSPSSAADYGYTF
-,TRBV6-5,-,TRBJ2-3,TGTGCCAGCAGTTACTCTCAGGGAGGCACAGATACGCAGTATTTT,CASSYSQGGTDTQYF
-,TRBV4-1,-,TRBJ2-1,TGCGCCAGCAGCCTCAGGGGTGACAATGAGCAGTTCTTC,CASSLRGDNEQFF
-,TRBV30,few,TRBJ1-2,TGTGCCTGGATCCCTGGGTTTAGGATCCAAAACTATGGCTACACCTTC,CAWIPGFRIQNYGYTF
-,TRBV7-9,-,TRBJ1-6,TGTGCCAGTGAAAAGGGAAACGGGGATTCACCCCTCCACTTT,CASEKGNGDSPLHF
-,TRBV5-1,-,TRBJ2-7,TGCGCCAGCAGCTTGGCAGGGCTCTACGAGCAGTACTTC,CASSLAGLYEQYF
TRBD1,TRBV28,-,TRBJ1-2,TGTGCCAGCAGGACAGGGCCTAACTATGGCTACACCTTC,CASRTGPNYGYTF
TRBD2,TRBV5-1,-,TRBJ2-2,TGCGCCAGCAGCTATAGCGGGGGGAACACCGGGGAGCTGTTTTTT,CASSYSGGNTGELFF
-,TRBV7-9,-,TRBJ2-4,TGTGCCAGCAGCTTTACGCGGCTTGAGGAACAGGGTGGCAAAAACATTCAGTACTTC,CASSFTRLEEQGGKNIQYF
TRBD1,TRBV19,-,TRBJ1-2,TGTGCCAGTAGTTTGGGACAGTCGGGAGACTATGGCTACACCTTC,CASSLGQSGDYGYTF
TRBD2,TRBV7-3,-,TRBJ2-7,TGTGCCAGCAGCTTGGGCCCGGGACTAGCGGGCCCCTACGAGCAGTACTTC,CASSLGPGLAGPYEQYF
-,TRBV2,-,TRBJ1-6,TGTGCCAGCAGTGAAGCGCCAGGGGTGGGTTCACCCCTCCACTTT,CASSEAPGVGSPLHF
TRBD1,TRBV6-6,-,TRBJ2-4,TGTGCCAGCAGGGGGACAGGGAACATTCAGTACTTC,CASRGTGNIQYF
-,TRBV18,-,TRBJ1-6,TGTGCCAGCTCACGGGCTGGTTCACCCCTCCACTTT,CASSRAGSPLHF
TRBD1,TRBV30,once,TRBJ1-1,TGTGCCTGGACTCCGGGACAGGGAGGCACTGAAGCTTTCTTT,CAWTPGQGGTEAFF
TRBD1,TRBV19,-,TRBJ2-6,TGTGCCAGTAGTTTGGGACAGGGGGCCTTTGGGGCCAACGTCCTGACTTTC,CASSLGQGAFGANVLTF
TRBD1,TRBV5-1,-,TRBJ1-1,TGCGCCAGCAGCTCACAGGGGCACACTGAAGCTTTCTTT,CASSSQGHTEAFF
TRBD2,TRBV6-1,-,TRBJ2-1,TGTGCCAGCATGCTAGCGGGGAATGAGCAGTTCTTC,CASMLAGNEQFF
-,TRBV5-1,few,TRBJ1-1,TGCGCCAGCAGCCCGGAACCGAAAGGCGCTGAAGCTTTCTTT,CASSPEPKGAEAFF
-,TRBV7-8,-,TRBJ1-2,TGTGCCAGCAGCGCCCTGGGACCCGCAGTAGCTAACTATGGCTACACCTTC,CASSALGPAVANYGYTF
-,TRBV6-7,-,TRBJ2-7,TGTGCCAGCAGCCCGTCAGATTACGAGCAGTACTTC,CASSPSDYEQYF
-,TRBV10-1,few,TRBJ2-2,TGCGCCAGCAGTGATCTGCAGGGTGCCGGGGAGCTGTTTTTT,CASSDLQGAGELFF
-,TRBV6-5,-,TRBJ2-7,TGTGCCAGCAGCCGGAGTAGTTCCCTCTACGAGCAGTACTTC,CASSRSSSLYEQYF
TRBD1,TRBV12-5,-,TRBJ1-2,TGTGCTAGTGGTTTGGTACCCCGGGACAGGGCTACCTATGGCTACACCTTC,CASGLVPRDRATYGYTF
TRBD1,TRBV27,-,TRBJ2-5,TGTGCCATCCTCGAAAGGGACAGCGACCATGGGACCCAGTACTTC,CAILERDSDHGTQYF
-,TRBV7-9,-,TRBJ2-7,TGTGCCAGCAGCTTGGGTGGACGGACCTACGAGCAGTACTTC,CASSLGGRTYEQYF
TRBD2,TRBV4-2,-,TRBJ2-6,TGTGCCAGCAGCCAAGACGGTACTAGCGGGGGGTTTCTCTCTGGGGCCAACGTCCTGACTTTC,CASSQDGTSGGFLSGANVLTF
TRBD1,TRBV25-1,-,TRBJ2-7,TGTGCCAGCAGTCCTTCGGGACAGGGTCGCTACGAGCAGTACTTC,CASSPSGQGRYEQYF
-,TRBV5-8,-,TRBJ1-2,TGTGCCAGCAGCTCTCCCGCCGGACAGACGCCGTCTAACTATGGCTACACCTTC,CASSSPAGQTPSNYGYTF
-,TRBV5-1,-,TRBJ1-4,TGCGCCAGCAGCACCGCAGGGACCCAGGGAGAAAAACTGTTTTTT,CASSTAGTQGEKLFF
-,TRBV6-6,once,TRBJ2-7,TGTGCCAGCAGTCCGGGGCAGGACCCAACCTACGAGCAGTACTTC,CASSPGQDPTYEQYF
-,TRBV2,few,TRBJ1-5,TGTGCCAGCGACGAGGATAGCAATCAGCCCCAGCATTTT,CASDEDSNQPQHF